Listed below are T cell receptor beta chains from one sample, sequenced in a study of control samples from healthy donors and cancer patients. Libraries were prepared by immunoSEQ multiplex PCR; TCRdb keeps only in-frame clonotypes and omits some of them. Of 150,000 to 200,000 clones in the sample, 85% to 90% were seen once. What was sequenced was blood. These TCRs come from a woman in her 50s in good health. Each CDR3 is given with its conserved first and last residue. The D gene is left open where the match is weak. Some rows mark clone size as missing; the rest say once, few, many or name a class of expanded clone.

j_call	d_call	v_call	clone_size	cdr3_aa	cdr3_nt
TRBJ2-7	-	TRBV7-9	-	CASSLETRSFRAFYEQYF	TGTGCCAGCAGCTTAGAGACCCGGAGCTTCAGGGCCTTTTACGAGCAGTACTTC
TRBJ2-1	-	TRBV28	-	CASSPFKALYNEQFF	TGTGCCAGCAGCCCCTTTAAGGCCCTTTACAATGAGCAGTTCTTC
TRBJ1-1	TRBD1	TRBV5-4	-	CASSPDRGNTEAFF	TGTGCCAGCAGCCCAGACAGGGGGAACACTGAAGCTTTCTTT
TRBJ2-3	-	TRBV9	-	CASSVGGAAGEADTQYF	TGTGCCAGCAGCGTAGGAGGAGCGGCTGGAGAAGCAGATACGCAGTATTTT
TRBJ2-2	-	TRBV3-1/TRBV3-2	-	CASSQVPNTGELFF	TGTGCCAGCAGCCAAGTCCCGAACACCGGGGAGCTGTTTTTT
TRBJ1-1	-	TRBV20-1	-	CSASLRRVEAFF	TGCAGTGCTAGTCTTAGACGAGTAGAGGCTTTCTTT
TRBJ1-1	-	TRBV2	-	CASSEPGGSMNTEAFF	TGTGCCAGCAGTGAGCCGGGTGGGAGCATGAACACTGAAGCTTTCTTT
TRBJ2-7	-	TRBV11-2	-	CASSLDSATLGYEQYF	TGTGCCAGCAGCTTAGATTCGGCGACTTTAGGGTACGAGCAGTACTTC
TRBJ2-1	-	TRBV14	-	CASSQAGFHEQFF	TGTGCCAGCAGCCAAGCGGGGTTCCATGAGCAGTTCTTC
TRBJ2-1	TRBD2	TRBV24-1	-	CATSDSGTSVNEQFF	TGTGCCACCAGTGACTCCGGGACTAGCGTCAATGAGCAGTTCTTC
TRBJ1-1	-	TRBV6-5	-	CASSYSNRNTEAFF	TGTGCCAGCAGTTACTCGAACCGGAACACTGAAGCTTTCTTT
TRBJ1-3	-	TRBV6-2/TRBV6-3	-	CASSYPGSSGNTIYF	TGTGCCAGCAGTTACCCCGGCAGCTCTGGAAACACCATATATTTT
TRBJ1-5	-	TRBV20-1	-	CSASTRVDQPQHF	TGCAGTGCTAGTACTAGAGTCGATCAGCCCCAGCATTTT
TRBJ1-2	-	TRBV5-1	once	CASSPAGAQIGYTF	TGCGCCAGCAGCCCGGCCGGGGCCCAGATCGGCTACACCTTC
TRBJ2-7	-	TRBV19	-	CASSTGTGPYEQYF	TGTGCCAGTAGTACCGGGACGGGGCCCTACGAGCAGTACTTC
TRBJ1-1	TRBD1	TRBV6-2/TRBV6-3	-	CASSRDRNTEAFF	TGTGCCAGCAGCAGGGACAGGAACACTGAAGCTTTCTTT
TRBJ1-2	-	TRBV7-9	-	CASSYRVPDGYTF	TGTGCCAGCAGCTACAGGGTTCCGGATGGCTACACCTTC
TRBJ1-1	TRBD1	TRBV11-3	-	CASSLGDRGTEAFF	TGTGCCAGCAGCTTGGGGGACAGGGGCACTGAAGCTTTCTTT
TRBJ2-5	TRBD2	TRBV3-1/TRBV3-2	once	CASSQDVLAGGLETQYF	TGTGCCAGCAGCCAAGATGTCCTAGCGGGGGGGCTGGAGACCCAGTACTTC
TRBJ2-4	-	TRBV28	-	CASSFGVAKNIQYF	TGTGCCAGCAGTTTCGGTGTGGCCAAAAACATTCAGTACTTC
TRBJ1-1	TRBD1	TRBV5-4	-	CASSLRGGSEAFF	TGTGCCAGCAGCTTGCGAGGGGGCTCTGAAGCTTTCTTT
TRBJ2-2	TRBD1	TRBV10-3	-	CAISGGQGGTGELFF	TGTGCCATCAGTGGGGGACAGGGAGGCACCGGGGAGCTGTTTTTT
TRBJ1-1	-	TRBV11-3	-	CASSLTGKAFF	TGTGCCAGCAGCTTAACTGGAAAAGCTTTCTTT
TRBJ2-7	TRBD1	TRBV10-3	-	CAISESPQGGRGYEQYF	TGTGCCATCAGTGAGTCCCCGCAAGGGGGCAGGGGCTACGAGCAGTACTTC
TRBJ1-5	-	TRBV27	-	CASSFRGFDQPQHF	TGTGCCAGCAGTTTCAGAGGGTTCGATCAGCCCCAGCATTTT
TRBJ1-2	-	TRBV7-2	-	CASSLPQTVPGYTF	TGTGCCAGCAGCTTACCTCAAACAGTTCCTGGCTACACCTTC
TRBJ2-6	-	TRBV20-1	-	CSASVSSGANVLTF	TGCAGTGCTAGTGTAAGCTCTGGGGCCAACGTCCTGACTTTC
TRBJ1-2	-	TRBV9	-	CASSPQAGTSGYTF	TGTGCCAGCAGCCCCCAAGCGGGGACCAGTGGCTACACCTTC
TRBJ2-2	-	TRBV5-5	-	CASSLALWGGPNTGELFF	TGTGCCAGCAGCTTGGCCTTGTGGGGGGGCCCGAACACCGGGGAGCTGTTTTTT
TRBJ2-1	-	TRBV19	-	CASSSGRAGIGFF	TGTGCCAGTAGCTCGGGGCGGGCAGGGATAGGGTTCTTC
TRBJ1-5	-	TRBV7-9	few	CASSSGDFKQHF	TGTGCCAGCAGCTCAGGGGATTTTAAGCAGCATTTT
TRBJ2-7	TRBD2	TRBV7-9	-	CASSSQAGPYEQYF	TGTGCCAGCAGCTCGCAAGCGGGACCCTACGAGCAGTACTTC
TRBJ1-2	TRBD1	TRBV11-2	-	CASSLLGQGAYGYTF	TGTGCCAGCAGCTTACTGGGACAGGGGGCGTACGGCTACACCTTC
TRBJ1-6	-	TRBV6-5	once	CASSYQPNNSPLHF	TGTGCCAGCAGTTACCAGCCTAATAATTCACCCCTCCACTTT
TRBJ2-1	-	TRBV28	-	CASSLLRGPYNEQFF	TGTGCCAGCAGTTTACTGCGGGGGCCCTACAATGAGCAGTTCTTC
TRBJ1-1	-	TRBV18	-	CASSPPIDGREAFF	TGTGCCAGCTCACCACCTATCGATGGTAGAGAAGCTTTCTTT
TRBJ1-5	TRBD1	TRBV9	-	CASSDDRDNQPQHF	TGTGCCAGCAGCGATGACAGGGATAATCAGCCCCAGCATTTT